The 11 T cell receptor beta chains reported below all come from one sample, sequenced in a study of T cells in Graves' hyperthyroidism and ophthalmopathy. Amplification yielded TCR beta CDR3 regions, with RNA transcripts as the source. First-round RT-PCR targeting the TCR CDR3 was performed with the HTBI primer set. TCRdb called the multiplex PCR reads again in MiXCR, with one record for every CDR3 protein. The sample records 300,000 to 450,000 distinct CDR3 sequences, under 20% being singletons. The sample consisted of blood. The receptors here all came from a man in his late teens or twenties with Graves' ophthalmopathy.

This clonotype was observed many times. V and J are TRBV10-3 and TRBJ2-1, with 7 bases matching TRBD2. The ends lost 3 bases at V and 8 bases at J; junction bases unmatched: 16. Germline loops: CDR1 ENHRY, CDR2 SYGVKD. This CDR3 region has 17 residues. The CDR3 coding sequence is TGTGCCATCAGTGAACCCCCTTGGAGCGGGGCTTTAGATGAGCAGTTCTTC. This encodes CAISEPPWSGALDEQFF.

The chain is built from TRBV12-3 or TRBV12-4 and TRBJ1-1; D unresolved. This CDR3 region has 14 residues. V lost 8 bases and J 1 base, leaving 14 bases between the germline ends. The CDR3 sequence: CASGWKQQNTEAFF. Written as DNA, the CDR3 is TGTGCCAGCGGTTGGAAGCAGCAGAACACTGAAGCTTTCTTT.

Here the CDR3 reads CSAREANGLYEQYF. The CDR3 DNA reads TGCAGTGCTAGAGAGGCAAACGGACTCTACGAGCAGTACTTC. The chain uses TRBV20-1 and TRBJ2-7; D perhaps matches TRBD2 (5 bases). From germline, CDR1 is DFQATT and CDR2 SNEGSKA (reference sequence). The V end was cut by 0 bases, the J end by 3 bases, with 12 bases between. CDR3 length: 14 residues.

This clonotype was seen at least ten times. This chain links TRBV5-1 with TRBJ1-1; the D gene is possibly TRBD1 (5 bases). Trimming shortened V by 6 bases and J by 3 bases, and 18 bases separated the two germline ends. The CDR3 totals 15 residues. Germline assignment: CDR1 SGHRS and CDR2 YFSETQ. CDR3: CASKIGTFGYTEAFF. The CDR3 bases are TGCGCCAGCAAAATAGGGACTTTCGGGTACACTGAAGCTTTCTTT.

The chain uses TRBV19 and TRBJ2-7; 9 nucleotides align to TRBD1. CDR1 and CDR2 (germline): LNHDA, SQIVND (reference sequence). The CDR3 runs 15 residues. Germline trimming cut 5 bases from V and 5 bases from J; bases unmatched to any gene: 10. CDR3 DNA: TGTGCCAGTAGTGTCATACAGGGGGCGATCGACGAGCAGTACTTC. Encoded protein: CASSVIQGAIDEQYF.

This clonotype was detected ten times or more. The junction shows a germline mismatch at one end, possibly a read error. V and J are TRBV20-1 and TRBJ2-3, with 10 positions matching TRBD2. The germline V gene has CDR1 DFQATT and CDR2 SNEGSKA (reference sequence). The CDR3 is 12 residues long. CDR3 bases: TGCAGTGCCAGAGCGGGGGGGTCGAATCAGTATTTT. Its protein is CSARAGGSNQYF.

The rearrangement uses TRBV19 and TRBJ2-3, with no clear D. With 9 bases removed from V and 4 bases from J, the gap between germline ends came to 11 bases. Germline lookup yields CDR1 LNHDA and CDR2 SQIVND (reference sequence). The CDR3 is 12 residues long. CDR3 region: CASSVWADTQYF. The CDR3 DNA is TGTGCCAGCAGCGTGTGGGCAGATACGCAGTATTTT.

This clonotype was found many times. The CDR3 sequence is CASSVEGGRDTDTQYF. The CDR3 bases are TGTGCCAGCAGCGTAGAAGGTGGCAGGGACACAGATACGCAGTATTTT. The V and J genes are TRBV9 and TRBJ2-3; TRBD1 is a possible D gene (5 bases). Germline lookup yields CDR1 SGDLS and CDR2 YYNGEE. V gave up 0 bases and J gave up 2 bases, with 13 bases separating them. The CDR3 consists of 16 residues.

The rearrangement uses TRBV27 and TRBJ2-1; tentative D call: TRBD1 (5 bases). The better agreement between TRBJ2-7 and the DNA end casts doubt on the J call. There are 15 residues in the CDR3. Germline CDR1 MNHEY, CDR2 SMNVEV (reference sequence). This chain's CDR3 is CASSFSSRANNEQYF. As DNA, the CDR3 is TGTGCCAGCAGCTTCTCCAGCAGGGCGAACAATGAGCAGTACTTC.

In this sample, this clonotype turned up many times. The V call is TRBV3-1, the J call TRBJ2-1, with TRBD2 matching over 7 bases. Germline CDR1 LGHDT, CDR2 YNNKEL (reference sequence). The V segment lost 4 bases and the J segment 6 bases; nucleotides outside the gene matches: 9. The CDR3 has 15 residues. Here the CDR3 DNA reads TGTGCCAGCAGCCCCATTAGCGGGTACCCCAATGAGCAGTTCTTC. Protein: CASSPISGYPNEQFF.

This clonotype was seen many times. The chain employs TRBV6-1 and TRBJ1-1; perhaps TRBD1 as D (6 bases). This CDR3 is 13 amino acids long. Germline V lookup: CDR1 MNHNS, CDR2 SASEGT. Trimming took off 6 bases at V and 4 bases at J, with 12 bases between the two ends. The CDR3 loop is CASSTGLGTEAFF. The CDR3 DNA is TGTGCCAGCAGCACAGGGTTGGGCACTGAAGCTTTCTTT.